This T cell receptor beta chain stems from a study of T cell repertoires in cytomegalovirus infection (dated by TCRdb to the late 2010s). Background for the entire study: Donor HLA type was relevant to the analysis, as public TCR beta signatures indicated carriage of CMV infection together with the matching HLA type. The paper's findings and limits, for the study overall: Carriers of CMV infection plus the relevant HLA type were discriminated by the cumulative frequency of public TCR beta family members in the study cohort and in an independent 352-donor cohort. The ex vivo response was dominated by HLA-C-restricted CMV-specific TCR beta clonotypes, and the single most frequent clonotype in two of eight donors was supplied by these HLA-C-restricted clonotypes.

At least ten counts were recorded for this clonotype. No cognate antigen has been identified for it. The input lacks base qualities; no much larger clone sits a single base away. Instrument on record: Illumina HiSeq 1500. TCRdb reanalyzed the raw reads on its own, using fastp at Q25 for trimming and MiXCR for clone calling, and kept in-frame beta chains. One record per CDR3 amino acid sequence lists the most common genes and DNA. The sample data list 65,000 to 95,000 distinct CDR3 sequences, and around 3.4% of these were observed just once. Under 5.5% of the sample lies in the top ten. The clonotype originates from a human donor in good health (CMV status not recorded). Some clones in this sample may be carry-over from other donors' samples. The sample was PBMCs.

At the DNA level, the sequence is TGTGCCATCAGTGAACTAGCAACCCACTCTGGAAACACCATATATTTT. Its translation reads: CAISELATHSGNTIYF. The chain links TRBV10-3 with TRBJ1-3; the D gene identity is not certain. V loses 3 bases, J loses 0 bases, and the germline ends lie 12 bases apart. The germline V gene specifies ENHRY as CDR1 and SYGVKD as CDR2. From the cysteine through the phenylalanine, the CDR3 covers 16 amino acids. Only the CDR3 region is kept as DNA, spanning 48 bases read in frame from base 1.